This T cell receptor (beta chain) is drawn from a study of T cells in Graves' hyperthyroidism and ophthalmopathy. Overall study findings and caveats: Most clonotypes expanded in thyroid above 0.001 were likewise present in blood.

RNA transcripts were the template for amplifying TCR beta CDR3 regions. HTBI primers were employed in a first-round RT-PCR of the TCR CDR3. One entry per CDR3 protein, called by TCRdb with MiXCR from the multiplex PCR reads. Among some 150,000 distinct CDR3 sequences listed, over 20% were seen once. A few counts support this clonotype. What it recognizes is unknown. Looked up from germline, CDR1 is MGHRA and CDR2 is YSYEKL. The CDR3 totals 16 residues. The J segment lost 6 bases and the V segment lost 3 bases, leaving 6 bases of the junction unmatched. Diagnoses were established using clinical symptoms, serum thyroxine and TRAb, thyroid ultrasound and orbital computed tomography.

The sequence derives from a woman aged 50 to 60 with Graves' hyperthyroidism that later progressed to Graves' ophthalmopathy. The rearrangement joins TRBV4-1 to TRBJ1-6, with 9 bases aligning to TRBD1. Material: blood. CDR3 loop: CASSQIGTGLNSPLHF. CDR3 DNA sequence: TGCGCCAGCAGCCAGATCGGGACAGGGCTTAATTCACCCCTCCACTTT.